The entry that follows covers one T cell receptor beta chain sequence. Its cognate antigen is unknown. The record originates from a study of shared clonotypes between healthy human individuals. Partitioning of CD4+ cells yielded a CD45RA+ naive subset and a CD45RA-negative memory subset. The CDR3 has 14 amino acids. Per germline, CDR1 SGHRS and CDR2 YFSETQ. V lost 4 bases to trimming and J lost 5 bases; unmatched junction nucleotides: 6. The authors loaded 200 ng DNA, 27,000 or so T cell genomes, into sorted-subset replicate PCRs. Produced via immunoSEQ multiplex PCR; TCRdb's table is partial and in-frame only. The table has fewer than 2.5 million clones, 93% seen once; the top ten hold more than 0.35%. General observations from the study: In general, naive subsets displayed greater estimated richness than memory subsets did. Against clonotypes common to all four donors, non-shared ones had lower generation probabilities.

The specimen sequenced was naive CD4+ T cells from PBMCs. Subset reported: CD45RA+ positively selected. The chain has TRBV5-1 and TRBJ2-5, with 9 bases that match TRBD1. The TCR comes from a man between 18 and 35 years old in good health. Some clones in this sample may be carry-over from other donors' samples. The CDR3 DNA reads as TGCGCCAGCAGCAGCGGTGGGACAGGGGAGACCCAGTACTTC. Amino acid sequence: CASSSGGTGETQYF.